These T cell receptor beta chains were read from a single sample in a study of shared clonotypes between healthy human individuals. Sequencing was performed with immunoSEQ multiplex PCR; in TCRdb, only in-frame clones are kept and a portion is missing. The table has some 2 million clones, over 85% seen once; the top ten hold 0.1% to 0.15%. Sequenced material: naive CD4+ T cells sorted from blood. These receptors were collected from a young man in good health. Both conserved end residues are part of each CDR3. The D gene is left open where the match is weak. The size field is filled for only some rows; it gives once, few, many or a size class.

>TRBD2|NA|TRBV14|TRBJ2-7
CASSQVSGIPGQYEQYF
TGTGCCAGCAGCCAAGTAAGCGGGATTCCCGGCCAATACGAGCAGTACTTC
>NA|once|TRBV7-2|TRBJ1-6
CASSPGRYNSPLHF
TGTGCCAGCAGCCCGGGACGGTATAATTCACCCCTCCACTTT
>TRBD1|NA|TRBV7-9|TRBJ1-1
CASSVQGPNTEAFF
TGTGCCAGCAGCGTACAGGGGCCGAACACTGAAGCTTTCTTT
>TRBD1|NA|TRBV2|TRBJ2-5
CASNPGGKGETQYF
TGTGCCAGCAATCCAGGGGGCAAGGGAGAGACCCAGTACTTC
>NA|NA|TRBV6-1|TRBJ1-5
CASSEWRNQPQHF
TGTGCCAGCAGTGAATGGCGGAATCAGCCCCAGCATTTT
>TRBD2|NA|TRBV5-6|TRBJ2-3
CASSSTSEADTQYF
TGTGCCAGCAGCTCCACTAGCGAAGCAGATACGCAGTATTTT
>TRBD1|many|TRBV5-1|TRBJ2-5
CASSLRQGASGETQYF
TGCGCCAGCAGCTTGAGACAGGGGGCGTCAGGCGAGACCCAGTACTTC
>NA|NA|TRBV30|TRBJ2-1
CAWTTPGVRVNEQFF
TGTGCCTGGACTACCCCAGGGGTTAGGGTGAATGAGCAGTTCTTC
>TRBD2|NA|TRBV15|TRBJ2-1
CATSRGILTSGGTNEQFF
TGTGCCACCAGCAGGGGAATCCTGACTAGCGGGGGTACGAATGAGCAGTTCTTC
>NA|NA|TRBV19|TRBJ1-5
CASNLDRSNQPQHF
TGTGCCAGTAACCTTGACCGGAGCAATCAGCCCCAGCATTTT
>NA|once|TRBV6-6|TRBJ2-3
CATDQGSTPADTQYF
TGTGCCACCGACCAAGGGTCTACCCCGGCAGATACGCAGTATTTT
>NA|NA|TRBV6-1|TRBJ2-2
CASSAPWGAGELFF
TGTGCCAGCAGTGCCCCTTGGGGGGCCGGGGAGCTGTTTTTT
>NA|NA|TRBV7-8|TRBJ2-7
CASSASGGSYEQYF
TGTGCCAGCAGCGCCTCTGGGGGGTCCTACGAGCAGTACTTC
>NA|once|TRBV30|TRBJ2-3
CAWSIGSTDTQYF
TGTGCCTGGAGTATCGGTAGCACAGATACGCAGTATTTT
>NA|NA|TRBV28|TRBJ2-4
CASSLRGAKNIQYF
TGTGCCAGCAGTTTACGGGGTGCCAAAAACATTCAGTACTTC
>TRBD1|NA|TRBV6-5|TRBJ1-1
CASSPMTGGTEAFF
TGTGCCAGCAGTCCTATGACAGGGGGCACTGAAGCTTTCTTT
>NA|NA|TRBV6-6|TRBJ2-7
CASSYSGGLRTYEQYF
TGTGCCAGCAGTTACTCAGGGGGACTGAGAACCTACGAGCAGTACTTC
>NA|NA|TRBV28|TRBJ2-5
CASEENREETQYF
TGTGCCAGCGAAGAAAATCGGGAAGAGACCCAGTACTTC
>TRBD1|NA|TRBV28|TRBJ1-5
CASSLLQGNNQPQHF
TGTGCCAGCAGTTTACTACAGGGGAACAATCAGCCCCAGCATTTT
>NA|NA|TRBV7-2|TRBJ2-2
CASSQQTTGELFF
TGTGCCAGCAGCCAACAGACCACCGGGGAGCTGTTTTTT
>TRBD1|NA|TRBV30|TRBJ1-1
CAWTDLDRGGTEAFF
TGTGCCTGGACCGACCTAGACAGGGGAGGCACTGAAGCTTTCTTT
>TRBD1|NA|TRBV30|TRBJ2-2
CAWGDSEAGELFF
TGTGCCTGGGGGGACAGTGAGGCCGGGGAGCTGTTTTTT
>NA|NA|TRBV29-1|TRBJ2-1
CSVTRSNEQFF
TGCAGCGTGACCCGAAGCAATGAGCAGTTCTTC
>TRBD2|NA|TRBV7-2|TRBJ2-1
CASSLWEGWDNEQFF
TGTGCCAGCAGCTTATGGGAGGGTTGGGACAATGAGCAGTTCTTC
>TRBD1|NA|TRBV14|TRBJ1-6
CASSQDRRTGYNSPLHF
TGTGCCAGCAGCCAAGATAGAAGGACAGGGTATAATTCACCCCTCCACTTT
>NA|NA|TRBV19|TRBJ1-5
CASSILYQGNQPQHF
TGTGCCAGTTCGATCCTATACCAGGGCAATCAGCCCCAGCATTTT
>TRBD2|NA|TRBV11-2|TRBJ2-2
CASSSRLAGYTGELFF
TGTGCCAGCAGCTCACGACTAGCAGGGTACACCGGGGAGCTGTTTTTT
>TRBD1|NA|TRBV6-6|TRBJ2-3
CASSLGQGGTDTQYF
TGTGCCAGCAGCTTGGGACAGGGGGGCACAGATACGCAGTATTTT
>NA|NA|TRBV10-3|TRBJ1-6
CAISEPLFNSPLHF
TGTGCCATCAGTGAGCCTCTTTTTAATTCACCCCTCCACTTT
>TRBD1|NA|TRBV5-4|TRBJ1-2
CASSLRQGGGYTF
TGTGCCAGCAGCTTGAGACAGGGGGGTGGCTACACCTTC
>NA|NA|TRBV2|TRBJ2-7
CASTLGGWGQNEQYF
TGTGCCAGCACCCTAGGTGGTTGGGGGCAGAACGAGCAGTACTTC
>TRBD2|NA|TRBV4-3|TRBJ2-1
CASSQISGRQYNEQFF
TGCGCCAGCAGCCAGATTAGCGGGAGGCAATACAATGAGCAGTTCTTC
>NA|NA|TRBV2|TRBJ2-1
CASSEGGSYNEQFF
TGTGCCAGCAGTGAAGGGGGTTCCTACAATGAGCAGTTCTTC
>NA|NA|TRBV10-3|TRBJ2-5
CAISEGIAETQYF
TGTGCCATCAGTGAGGGGATCGCAGAGACCCAGTACTTC
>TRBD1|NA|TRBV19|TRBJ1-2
CASSARDRAYYTF
TGTGCCAGTAGTGCCCGGGACAGGGCTTACTACACCTTC
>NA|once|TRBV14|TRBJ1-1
CASSQSKGGYAFF
TGTGCCAGCAGCCAATCCAAGGGGGGGTATGCTTTCTTT
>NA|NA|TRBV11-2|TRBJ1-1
CASSLDPGLVYRNTEAFF
TGTGCCAGCAGCTTAGACCCGGGGCTAGTTTATCGGAACACTGAAGCTTTCTTT
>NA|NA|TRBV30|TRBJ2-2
CAWSVIGGTGELFF
TGTGCCTGGAGTGTAATCGGGGGCACCGGGGAGCTGTTTTTT
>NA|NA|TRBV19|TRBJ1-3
CASSRGGNTIYF
TGTGCCAGTAGTAGGGGCGGAAACACCATATATTTT
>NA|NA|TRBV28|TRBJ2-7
CASSSSRVNYYEQYF
TGTGCCAGCAGTTCCTCCAGAGTGAACTACTACGAGCAGTACTTC
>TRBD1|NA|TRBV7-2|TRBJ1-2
CASSLPGQGGYTF
TGTGCCAGCAGCTTACCCGGACAGGGTGGCTACACCTTC
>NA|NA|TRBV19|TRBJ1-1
CASSTRRLNTEAFF
TGTGCCAGTAGTACCCGGCGATTGAACACTGAAGCTTTCTTT
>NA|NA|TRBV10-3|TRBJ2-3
CAISESKGDTQYF
TGTGCCATCAGTGAGTCGAAGGGTGATACGCAGTATTTT
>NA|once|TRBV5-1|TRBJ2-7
CASSLLLTGSSYEQYF
TGCGCCAGCAGCTTGCTTCTGACAGGTTCTTCCTACGAGCAGTACTTC
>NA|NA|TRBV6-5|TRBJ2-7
CASSYQSRGPREQYF
TGTGCCAGCAGTTACCAGTCTAGAGGACCCAGGGAGCAGTACTTC